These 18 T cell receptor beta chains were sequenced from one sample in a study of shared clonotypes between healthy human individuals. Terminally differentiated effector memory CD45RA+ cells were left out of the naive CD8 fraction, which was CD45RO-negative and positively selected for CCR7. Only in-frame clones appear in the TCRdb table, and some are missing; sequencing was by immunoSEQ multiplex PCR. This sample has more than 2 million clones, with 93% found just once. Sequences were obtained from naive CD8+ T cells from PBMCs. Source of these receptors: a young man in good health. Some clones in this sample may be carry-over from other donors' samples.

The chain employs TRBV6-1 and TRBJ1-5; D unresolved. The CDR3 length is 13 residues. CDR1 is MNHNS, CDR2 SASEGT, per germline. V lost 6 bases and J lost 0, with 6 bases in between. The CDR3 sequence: CASRYNSNQPQHF. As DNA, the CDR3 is TGTGCCAGCAGGTACAATAGCAATCAGCCCCAGCATTTT.

CDR3: CASSRSRELHEQYF. Here the CDR3 DNA reads TGTGCCAGCAGTCGTTCCAGGGAGTTGCACGAGCAGTACTTC. The rearrangement joins TRBV28 to TRBJ2-7; either TRBD1 or TRBD2 may fit D (5 bases each). V gave up 5 bases and J gave up 5 bases, with 16 bases separating them. This CDR3 spans 14 amino acids. Germline loops: CDR1 MDHEN, CDR2 SYDVKM.

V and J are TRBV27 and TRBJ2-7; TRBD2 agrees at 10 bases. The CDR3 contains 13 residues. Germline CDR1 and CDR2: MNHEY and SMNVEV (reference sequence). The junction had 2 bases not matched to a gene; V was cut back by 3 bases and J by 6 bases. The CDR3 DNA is TGTGCCAGCAGTTTGGGGACTAGCGTCGAGCAGTACTTC. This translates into CASSLGTSVEQYF.

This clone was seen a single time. This CDR3 is CASSGRDGSYEQYF. Here the CDR3 DNA reads TGTGCCAGCAGTGGACGGGACGGTTCCTACGAGCAGTACTTC. V and J are TRBV6-1 and TRBJ2-7; D is possibly TRBD1 or TRBD2 (5 bases each). Per the germline V gene, CDR1 is MNHNS and CDR2 is SASEGT. Deletions cut 4 bases from V and 1 base from J, with 11 bases between. The CDR3 extends over 14 amino acids.

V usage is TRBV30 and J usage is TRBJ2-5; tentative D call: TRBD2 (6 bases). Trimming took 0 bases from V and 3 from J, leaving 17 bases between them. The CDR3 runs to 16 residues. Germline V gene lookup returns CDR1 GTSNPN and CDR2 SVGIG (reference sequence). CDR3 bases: TGTGCCTGGAGTGTAACTAGCTGGGACCTAGAAGAGACCCAGTACTTC. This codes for CAWSVTSWDLEETQYF.

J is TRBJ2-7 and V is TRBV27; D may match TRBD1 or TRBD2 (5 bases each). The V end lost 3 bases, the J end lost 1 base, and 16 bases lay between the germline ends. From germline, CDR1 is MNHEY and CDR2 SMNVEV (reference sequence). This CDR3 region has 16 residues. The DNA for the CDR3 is TGTGCCAGCAGTTTTAGTTTAGGGACCCAGTCCTACGAGCAGTACTTC. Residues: CASSFSLGTQSYEQYF.

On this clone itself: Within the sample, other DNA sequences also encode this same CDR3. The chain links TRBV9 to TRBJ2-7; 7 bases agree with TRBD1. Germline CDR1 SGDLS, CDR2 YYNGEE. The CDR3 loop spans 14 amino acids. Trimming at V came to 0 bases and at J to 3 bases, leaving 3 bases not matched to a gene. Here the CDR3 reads CASSVGTGHYEQYF. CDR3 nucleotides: TGTGCCAGCAGCGTAGGGACAGGACACTACGAGCAGTACTTC. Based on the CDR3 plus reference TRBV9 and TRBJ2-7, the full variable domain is DSGVTQTPKHLITATGQRVTLRCSPRSGDLSVYWYQQSLDQGLQFLIQYYNGEERAKGNILERFSAQQFPDLHSELNLSSLELGDSALYFCASSVGTGHYEQYFGPGTRLTVT.

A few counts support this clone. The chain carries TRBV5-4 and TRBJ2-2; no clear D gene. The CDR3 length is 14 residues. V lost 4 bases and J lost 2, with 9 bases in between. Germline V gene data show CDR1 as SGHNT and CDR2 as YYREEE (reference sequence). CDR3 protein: CASSPTQNTGELFF. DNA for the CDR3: TGTGCCAGCAGCCCTACACAAAACACCGGGGAGCTGTTTTTT.

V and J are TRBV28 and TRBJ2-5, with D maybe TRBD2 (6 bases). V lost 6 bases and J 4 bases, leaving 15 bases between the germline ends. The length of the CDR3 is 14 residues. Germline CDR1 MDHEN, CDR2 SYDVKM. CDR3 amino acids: CASSRWRGGETQYF. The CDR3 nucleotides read TGTGCCAGCAGCCGTTGGCGGGGCGGAGAGACCCAGTACTTC.

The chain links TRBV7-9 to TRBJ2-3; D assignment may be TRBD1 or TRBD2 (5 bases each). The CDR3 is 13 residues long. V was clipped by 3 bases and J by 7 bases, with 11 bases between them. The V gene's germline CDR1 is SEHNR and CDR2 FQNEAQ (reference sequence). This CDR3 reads CASSLPGHNTQYF. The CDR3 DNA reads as TGTGCCAGCAGCTTGCCGGGGCATAATACGCAGTATTTT.

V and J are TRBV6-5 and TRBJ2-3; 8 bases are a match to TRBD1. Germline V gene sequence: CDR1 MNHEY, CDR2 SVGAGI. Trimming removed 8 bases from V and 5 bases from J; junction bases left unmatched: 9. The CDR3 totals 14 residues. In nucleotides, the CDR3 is TGTGCCAGCTCGGCGACAGGGGCGAGAGATACGCAGTATTTT. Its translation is CASSATGARDTQYF.

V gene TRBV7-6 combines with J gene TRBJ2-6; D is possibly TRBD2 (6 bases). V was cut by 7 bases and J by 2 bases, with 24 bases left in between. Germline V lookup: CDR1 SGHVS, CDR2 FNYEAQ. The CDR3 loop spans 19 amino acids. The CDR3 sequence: CASIPGRGWRDPGANVLTF. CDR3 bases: TGTGCCAGCATCCCCGGGCGGGGCTGGAGGGATCCTGGGGCCAACGTCCTGACTTTC.

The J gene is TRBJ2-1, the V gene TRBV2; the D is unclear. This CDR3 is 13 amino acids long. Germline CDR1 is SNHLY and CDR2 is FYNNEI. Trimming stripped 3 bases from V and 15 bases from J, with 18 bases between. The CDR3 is CASSEQLKGYLFF. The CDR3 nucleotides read TGTGCCAGCAGTGAGCAACTCAAAGGTTACCTGTTCTTC.

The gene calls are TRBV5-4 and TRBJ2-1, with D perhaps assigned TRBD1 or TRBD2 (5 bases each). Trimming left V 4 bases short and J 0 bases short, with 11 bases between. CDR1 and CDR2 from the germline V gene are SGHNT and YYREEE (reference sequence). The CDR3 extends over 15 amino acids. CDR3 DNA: TGTGCCAGCAGCGGGACCTCCAGCTCCTACAATGAGCAGTTCTTC. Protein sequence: CASSGTSSSYNEQFF.

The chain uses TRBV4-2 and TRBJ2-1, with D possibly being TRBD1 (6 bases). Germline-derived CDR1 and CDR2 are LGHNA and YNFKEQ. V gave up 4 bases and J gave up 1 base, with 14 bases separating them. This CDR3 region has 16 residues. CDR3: CASSLRGPPSYNEQFF. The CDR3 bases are TGTGCCAGCAGCCTCAGGGGACCACCGTCCTACAATGAGCAGTTCTTC.

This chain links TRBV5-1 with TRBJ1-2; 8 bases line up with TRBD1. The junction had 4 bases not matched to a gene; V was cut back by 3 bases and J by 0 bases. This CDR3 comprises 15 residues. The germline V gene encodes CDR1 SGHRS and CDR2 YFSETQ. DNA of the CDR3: TGCGCCAGCAGCTCAGGGGACAGGCCTAACTATGGCTACACCTTC. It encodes CASSSGDRPNYGYTF.

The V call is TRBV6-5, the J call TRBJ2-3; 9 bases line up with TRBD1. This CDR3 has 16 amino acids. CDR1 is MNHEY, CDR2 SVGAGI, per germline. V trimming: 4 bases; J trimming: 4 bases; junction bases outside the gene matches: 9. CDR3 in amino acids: CASSSLDGTGPDTQYF. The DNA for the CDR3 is TGTGCCAGCAGTTCCCTAGACGGGACAGGGCCAGATACGCAGTATTTT.

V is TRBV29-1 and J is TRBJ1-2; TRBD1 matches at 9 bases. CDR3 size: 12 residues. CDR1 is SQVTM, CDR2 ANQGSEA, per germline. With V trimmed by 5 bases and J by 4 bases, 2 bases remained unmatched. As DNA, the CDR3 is TGCAGCGTTCCGGGACAGGGCTATGGCTACACCTTC. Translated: CSVPGQGYGYTF.